Listed here are 26 T cell receptor beta chains from one sample, sequenced in a study of read filtering for tumor transcriptome and immune sequencing. Molecular barcoded adaptors covering alpha/delta and beta/gamma chains were used on 400 to 450 ng RNA. TCRdb processed the reads anew with MiXCR; each CDR3 protein has one entry. This sample has 100,000 to 150,000 distinct CDR3 sequences; about 13% occur once, and the top ten carry 7.5% to 9.5%. Sequencing was carried out using a population of CD138-negative cells sorted from bone marrow. The receptor source for this set is a donor aged 40 or over with multiple myeloma.

This clonotype has a count of ten or more. The V gene is TRBV11-1, the J gene TRBJ2-5; TRBD2 is a possible D gene (6 bases). CDR1 is SGHAT, CDR2 FQDESV, per germline (reference sequence). V was shortened by 5 bases and J by 4 bases, with 17 bases between the two germline ends. The CDR3 contains 15 residues. CDR3 in amino acids: CASSPWTGTGETQYF. CDR3 nucleotides: TGTGCCAGCAGCCCTTGGACGGGGACTGGAGAGACCCAGTACTTC.

At least ten counts were recorded for this clonotype. The gene calls are TRBV6-2 or TRBV6-3 and TRBJ1-2; a possible D gene is TRBD1 (5 bases). This CDR3 comprises 15 residues. Germline CDR1 MNHEY, CDR2 SVGEGT. Trimming removed 7 bases from V and 3 bases from J, with 18 bases in between. The CDR3 region is CASTHVGGQDYGYTF. The DNA of the CDR3 is TGTGCCAGCACTCACGTCGGAGGACAAGACTATGGCTACACCTTC.

A note on this clonotype: Possible read error: a much larger clone is one base away. V and J are TRBV29-1 and TRBJ1-1; TRBD1 matches 8 bases. The CDR3 length is 17 residues. The V and J ends lost 5 bases and 0 bases, in that order; junction bases with no gene match: 14. Germline V CDR1 and CDR2: SQVTM, ANQGSEA. The CDR3 loop is CSVPDAGQAQMNTEAFF. The CDR3, as DNA: TGCAGCGTTCCAGACGCGGGACAGGCCCAAATGAACACTGAAGCTTTCTTT.

This clonotype showed up many times. This sequence joins TRBV13 and TRBJ2-7; 9 bases are a match to TRBD1. The ends lost 0 bases at V and 1 base at J; junction bases unmatched: 1. Per germline, CDR1 PRHDT and CDR2 FYEKMQ (reference sequence). CDR3 size: 15 residues. CDR3 DNA: TGTGCCAGCAGCTTAGGAGACAGGGGGTCCTACGAGCAGTACTTC. This translates into CASSLGDRGSYEQYF.

Many counts were recorded for this clonotype. The chain is built from TRBV4-3 and TRBJ2-3, with TRBD2 matching over 7 bases. The CDR3 is made up of 14 amino acids. V lost 5 bases to trimming and J lost 2 bases; unmatched junction nucleotides: 4. Germline loops: CDR1 LGHNA, CDR2 YSLEER. CDR3 amino acids: CASSGGDPTDTQYF. Here the CDR3 DNA reads TGCGCCAGCAGCGGGGGGGACCCCACAGATACGCAGTATTTT.

This clonotype was observed a handful of times. This rearrangement joins TRBV29-1 to TRBJ2-5, with TRBD2 as a possible D gene (5 bases). V was cut by 5 bases and J by 2 bases, with 15 bases left in between. The CDR3 has 14 residues. Germline values: CDR1 SQVTM, CDR2 ANQGSEA. In nucleotides, the CDR3 is TGCAGCGTTCCCAGACTAACGGGGCAAGAGACCCAGTACTTC. Translation gives CSVPRLTGQETQYF. Full variable domain (outside the CDR3, taken from reference TRBV29-1 and TRBJ2-5): SAVISQKPSRDICQRGTSLTIQCQVDSQVTMMFWYRQQPGQSLTLIATANQGSEATYESGFVIDKFPISRPNLTFSTLTVSNMSPEDSSIYLCSVPRLTGQETQYFGPGTRLLVL.

This clonotype was observed many times. V gene TRBV7-7 combines with J gene TRBJ2-3; 7 nucleotides agree with TRBD2. The J segment lost 4 bases and the V segment lost 4 bases, leaving 2 bases of the junction unmatched. CDR3 length: 13 amino acids. Germline CDR1 SSHAT, CDR2 FNYEAQ (reference sequence). DNA for the CDR3: TGTGCCAGCAGCTATACTAGCGCAGATACGCAGTATTTT. This sequence encodes CASSYTSADTQYF.

This clonotype was counted many times. The chain employs TRBV4-2 and TRBJ2-3; the match to TRBD2 covers 7 bases. Trimming cost V 9 bases and J 3 bases; bases outside gene matches: 18. The CDR3 loop spans 17 amino acids. The V gene's germline CDR1 is LGHNA and CDR2 YNFKEQ. The CDR3 nucleotides read TGTGCCAGTGCGAGCCAAGGATTTCAGCGGGAAACAGATACGCAGTATTTT. Amino acids: CASASQGFQRETDTQYF.

This chain uses TRBV4-1 with TRBJ1-1, with D uncertain. From germline, CDR1 is MGHRA and CDR2 YSYEKL. Trimming removed 2 bases from V and 1 base from J, with 20 bases in between. The CDR3 loop spans 18 amino acids. This chain's CDR3 is CASSQSTAFPTENTEAFF. The CDR3 DNA follows: TGCGCCAGCAGCCAAAGTACGGCCTTCCCAACGGAGAACACTGAAGCTTTCTTT.

The chain uses TRBV7-9 and TRBJ1-1; D unresolved. The V and J ends lost 7 bases and 4 bases respectively, with 19 bases between them. The CDR3 runs to 15 residues. Germline CDR1 SEHNR, CDR2 FQNEAQ (reference sequence). The DNA of the CDR3 is TGTGCCAGCACCCCCCTAGTAGGATCTACCACTGAAGCTTTCTTT. This sequence encodes CASTPLVGSTTEAFF.

This clonotype occurred many times. The chain combines TRBV7-2 with TRBJ1-5; D ambiguous. Trimming cost V 4 bases and J 2 bases, with 6 bases left between them. The CDR3 contains 13 residues. Germline CDR1 and CDR2: SGHTA and FQGNSA. This CDR3 reads CASSSPGNQPQHF. CDR3 sequence (DNA): TGTGCCAGCAGCTCCCCAGGCAATCAGCCCCAGCATTTT. Filled out from reference TRBV7-2 and TRBJ1-5, the complete variable domain reads GAGVSQSPSNKVTEKGKDVELRCDPISGHTALYWYRQSLGQGLEFLIYFQGNSAPDKSGLPSDRFSAERTGGSVSTLTIQRTQQEDSAVYLCASSSPGNQPQHFGDGTRLSIL.

This clonotype was seen many times. The chain links TRBV7-9 to TRBJ2-1; D gene uncertain. The CDR3 sequence is 13 residues long. Germline V CDR1 and CDR2: SEHNR, FQNEAQ (reference sequence). Trimming removed 1 base from V and 5 bases from J, with 6 bases in between. The CDR3 region is CASSLDPDNEQFF. The CDR3 nucleotides read TGTGCCAGCAGCTTAGACCCGGACAATGAGCAGTTCTTC.

This clonotype showed up many times. The V call is TRBV6-6, the J call TRBJ1-1, with unresolved D. There are 14 residues in the CDR3. Germline V gene data show CDR1 as MNHNY and CDR2 as SVGAGI (reference sequence). V was trimmed by 2 bases and J by 3 bases, leaving 10 bases between them. The CDR3, as DNA: TGTGCCAGCAGTTACGTGGGTAGGGACACTGAAGCTTTCTTT. It translates to CASSYVGRDTEAFF.

This clonotype came up many times. The chain has TRBV5-1 and TRBJ2-5; D gene uncertain. The germline V gene has CDR1 SGHRS and CDR2 YFSETQ. Trimming took off 1 base at V and 3 bases at J, with 16 bases between the two ends. This CDR3 region has 16 residues. As DNA, the CDR3 is TGCGCCAGCAGCTTGTTTGGGCGGCCCGAGGAAGAGACCCAGTACTTC. Translating it yields CASSLFGRPEEETQYF. Looking up the rest from reference TRBV5-1 and TRBJ2-5 gives the full variable domain: KAGVTQTPRYLIKTRGQQVTLSCSPISGHRSVSWYQQTPGQGLQFLFEYFSETQRNKGNFPGRFSGRQFSNSRSEMNVSTLELGDSALYLCASSLFGRPEEETQYFGPGTRLLVL.

This clonotype has a count of ten or more. The V gene is TRBV29-1, the J gene TRBJ2-1, with D possibly TRBD2 on 6 matching bases. V was pared by 7 bases and J by 10 bases, with 17 bases between. The CDR3 consists of 12 residues. Germline CDR1 is SQVTM and CDR2 is ANQGSEA. CDR3 sequence reads: CSASAGPEEQFF. Written as DNA, the CDR3 is TGCAGCGCCAGTGCGGGGCCCGAAGAGCAGTTCTTC.

V gene TRBV18 combines with J gene TRBJ1-1; D is undetermined. V was shortened by 3 bases and J by 3 bases, with 14 bases between the two germline ends. From germline, CDR1 is KGHSH and CDR2 LQKENI. The CDR3 length is 15 residues. The CDR3 DNA sequence: TGTGCCAGCTCACCCTCCAAAGGAGTTTACACTGAAGCTTTCTTT. It is translated as CASSPSKGVYTEAFF.

This clonotype was seen many times. The chain links TRBV20-1 to TRBJ1-2; 10 nucleotides match TRBD1. The length of the CDR3 is 15 residues. Losses at the gene ends were 4 bases for V and 9 bases for J; bases not matched to a gene: 14. CDR1 and CDR2 from the germline V gene are DFQATT and SNEGSKA (reference sequence). DNA for the CDR3: TGCAGTGCTACTGACAGGGGGCGTTCAGTTTTAAGCTACACCTTC. The encoded protein is CSATDRGRSVLSYTF.

This clonotype was observed many times. The gene calls are TRBV29-1 and TRBJ2-7, with a possible D match to TRBD1 (6 bases). Between the trimmed V and J ends, which lost 1 base and 4 bases, there was a span of 14 bases. From germline, CDR1 is SQVTM and CDR2 ANQGSEA. The CDR3 sequence is 14 residues long. CDR3 in DNA: TGCAGCGTTGAAGGGCCAGGGGAGAGATACGAGCAGTACTTC. Encoded protein: CSVEGPGERYEQYF.

This clonotype was observed many times. The chain links TRBV7-8 to TRBJ2-1; 7 nucleotides align to TRBD2. Trimming took 2 bases from V and 0 from J; bases not matched to a gene: 10. CDR3 size: 18 residues. The germline CDR1 and CDR2 sequences are SGHVS and FQNEAQ. The CDR3 DNA reads TGTGCCAGCAGCTTATTATCTACCGGGACTACCTCCTACAATGAGCAGTTCTTC. Its translation is CASSLLSTGTTSYNEQFF.

This clonotype was counted at least ten times. This chain joins TRBV4-3 and TRBJ1-1; weak D call: TRBD1 (6 bases). Germline CDR1 is LGHNA and CDR2 is YSLEER. Trimming took off 1 base at V and 5 bases at J, with 20 bases between the two ends. This CDR3 spans 17 amino acids. Here the CDR3 reads CASSQVSGARGWTEAFF. The DNA of the CDR3 is TGCGCCAGCAGCCAAGTTTCGGGGGCGAGAGGTTGGACTGAAGCTTTCTTT.

As concerns this clonotype: A read error may explain this, as a much larger clone is one base away. V is TRBV29-1 and J is TRBJ2-5, with 11 bases identical to TRBD2. The V gene end was trimmed by 4 bases and the J gene end by 3 bases; junction bases not matched to a gene: 4. CDR3 length: 14 residues. Germline V gives CDR1 SQVTM, CDR2 ANQGSEA. The CDR3 loop is CSVVSGRAKETQYF. CDR3 in DNA: TGCAGCGTTGTTAGCGGGAGGGCAAAAGAGACCCAGTACTTC.

This clonotype was counted ten times or more. The gene calls are TRBV12-3 or TRBV12-4 and TRBJ2-5; no clear D gene. V dropped 6 bases and J dropped 5 bases, with 10 bases sitting between them. CDR3 length: 12 residues. The CDR3 loop is CASSSMIETQYF. Written as DNA, the CDR3 is TGTGCCAGCAGCTCTATGATCGAGACCCAGTACTTC.

This clonotype showed up many times. This chain joins TRBV5-6 and TRBJ2-7, with 11 bases that match TRBD1. This CDR3 spans 14 amino acids. J was trimmed by 5 bases and V by 3 bases; bases with no gene match: 4. Germline CDR1 reads SGHDT; CDR2 reads YYEEEE. The CDR3 DNA reads as TGTGCCAGCAGCTGGCCGGGACAGGGGGACGAGCAGTACTTC. Its protein product is CASSWPGQGDEQYF.

Many counts were recorded for this clonotype. The V and J genes are TRBV6-5 and TRBJ1-1; tentatively, D is TRBD1 (5 bases). Trimming took 6 bases from V and 2 from J, leaving 19 bases between them. The germline V gene has CDR1 MNHEY and CDR2 SVGAGI. The CDR3 is made up of 16 amino acids. The DNA for the CDR3 is TGTGCCAGCAGAAATAATGGGGCCGGAATTAACACTGAAGCTTTCTTT. This gives the protein CASRNNGAGINTEAFF.

This sequence joins TRBV27 and TRBJ1-2, with D perhaps TRBD1 (5 bases). V lost 4 bases and J lost 0, with 12 bases in between. Germline-derived CDR1 and CDR2 are MNHEY and SMNVEV (reference sequence). This CDR3 is 15 amino acids long. The CDR3 DNA follows: TGTGCCAGCAGTTCCGGGGGAGCAGCTAACTATGGCTACACCTTC. Amino acid sequence: CASSSGGAANYGYTF.

This clonotype came up many times. The chain uses TRBV19 and TRBJ2-3, with TRBD1 identical over 8 bases. The J segment lost 4 bases and the V segment lost 4 bases, leaving 7 bases of the junction unmatched. The germline gives CDR1 LNHDA, CDR2 SQIVND (reference sequence). This CDR3 spans 15 amino acids. The CDR3 DNA reads TGTGCCAGTAGTACGGACAGGGCTCGAGCAGATACGCAGTATTTT. The encoded protein is CASSTDRARADTQYF.